A single T cell receptor (beta chain) is shown here with its context. J lost 15 bases, V lost 3 bases, and 10 bases had no gene match. The CDR3 loop spans 13 amino acids. Germline CDR1 reads GTSNPN; CDR2 reads SVGIG (reference sequence). The sample comes from a study of cytomegalovirus exposure and HLA in healthy donors. Amplification used 60 Vbeta primers and 13 Jbeta primers. Only in-frame clones appear in the TCRdb table, and some are missing; sequencing was by immunoSEQ multiplex PCR. Of about 170,000 clones listed, approximately 81% are singletons. This chain links TRBV30 with TRBJ2-1; 11 nucleotides agree with TRBD2. This TCR came from a man aged 25-40 years in good health and CMV-seropositive. The sequenced material came from PBMCs. Here the CDR3 reads CAWRLTSGSSVFF. In DNA, the CDR3 is TGTGCCTGGAGGTTAACTAGCGGGAGCAGCGTGTTCTTC.